This is a list of T cell receptor beta chains from one sample in a study of T-cell memory formation after mild COVID-19. A single record per CDR3 protein comes from TCRdb applying MiXCR to the 5' RACE reads. Of nearly 250,000 distinct CDR3 sequences listed, 15% are singletons. What was sequenced was PBMCs or a T cell subset sorted from them (not recorded which). All receptors come from an adult woman who had mild COVID-19 (a few samples of this study predate the infection). Cell type and time point are not known. Both conserved end residues are part of each CDR3. The order of the fields is D gene, clone size, J gene, V gene, CDR3 DNA, CDR3 protein. The D gene is left open where the match is weak. The size field is filled for only some rows; it gives once, few, many or a size class.

NA NA TRBJ2-3 TRBV7-2 TGTGCCAGCAGCTTGTTGGTTGAAGATACGCAGTATTTT CASSLLVEDTQYF
NA NA TRBJ2-7 TRBV9 TGTGCCAGCAGCGCATCCGCCGGGACAATGGTCTACGAGCAGTACTTC CASSASAGTMVYEQYF
TRBD2 few TRBJ2-2 TRBV29-1 TGCAGCGTTTCGGGACTAGCGGGGGCAATCGGGGAGCTGTTTTTT CSVSGLAGAIGELFF
TRBD2 NA TRBJ2-2 TRBV20-1 TGCAGTGCTAGAGATTTGGGACTAGCGAACACCGGGGAGCTGTTTTTT CSARDLGLANTGELFF
NA NA TRBJ1-3 TRBV9 TGTGCCAGCAGCCCCAGGGACCGACCATCTGGAAACACCATATATTTT CASSPRDRPSGNTIYF
NA many TRBJ1-1 TRBV12-3/TRBV12-4 TGTGCCAGCAGTTTAAAGGTGAAAGACACTGAAGCTTTCTTT CASSLKVKDTEAFF
NA NA TRBJ2-7 TRBV5-1 TGCGCCAGCAGCTTGGGAGTTTGGGCAGGGACTCCAACCTACGAGCAGTACTTC CASSLGVWAGTPTYEQYF
NA NA TRBJ1-1 TRBV5-1 TGCGCCAGCAGCCACGGACAGAGGGTGTCGGGCACTGAAGCTTTCTTT CASSHGQRVSGTEAFF
TRBD1 NA TRBJ2-7 TRBV7-2 TGTGCCAGCAGACCCCCACAGGGGTCCTACGAGCAGTACTTC CASRPPQGSYEQYF
TRBD2 NA TRBJ2-2 TRBV2 TGTGCCAGCAGTGAACAGCGGGGGGCGGGCACCGGGGAGCTGTTTTTT CASSEQRGAGTGELFF
NA many TRBJ1-1 TRBV5-1 TGTGCCAGCAGCCTCGGGACAATGAACACTGAAGCTTTCTTT CASSLGTMNTEAFF
NA NA TRBJ1-2 TRBV3-1 TGTGCCAGCAGCCCCGGGGCCGTAAGGGGTGGCTACACCTTC CASSPGAVRGGYTF
NA few TRBJ1-6 TRBV7-8 TGTGCCAGCAGCTTCGGGCGGCATAATTCACCCCTCCACTTT CASSFGRHNSPLHF
TRBD1 few TRBJ1-6 TRBV12-3/TRBV12-4 TGTGCCAGCAGTCGCGGACAGGGCTCATATTCACCCCTCCACTTT CASSRGQGSYSPLHF
TRBD2 NA TRBJ2-3 TRBV3-1 TGTGCCAGCAGCCCCTCCGAGGCGGGGGGCACAGATACGCAGTATTTT CASSPSEAGGTDTQYF
NA few TRBJ2-3 TRBV7-3 TGTGCCAGCAGCTTCTCGGCGGGAACTTTAGATACGCAGTATTTT CASSFSAGTLDTQYF
TRBD1 NA TRBJ1-1 TRBV7-9 TGTGCCAGCAGCCCCGCCGGGACAGGGCGAACTGAAGCTTTCTTT CASSPAGTGRTEAFF
TRBD1 few TRBJ1-2 TRBV5-1 TGCGCCAGCAGCTTGGAACGGACAGGGGACGGCTACACCTTC CASSLERTGDGYTF
NA few TRBJ2-1 TRBV18 TGTGCCAGCTCACGGCGGGGTAGGGACAATGAGCAGTTCTTC CASSRRGRDNEQFF
NA NA TRBJ1-1 TRBV4-1 TGCGCCAGCAGCCAAGGGGGTTGGACTGAAGCTTTCTTT CASSQGGWTEAFF
TRBD2 few TRBJ2-7 TRBV5-1 TGCGCCAGCAGCTTGGGGAGCGGGGGGCACTGGTCCTACGAGCAGTACTTC CASSLGSGGHWSYEQYF
TRBD2 few TRBJ2-7 TRBV19 TGTGCCAGTAGTCACCGCGGGAGGGCCCAAAAGCAGTACTTC CASSHRGRAQKQYF
NA NA TRBJ1-1 TRBV6-2/TRBV6-3 TGTGCCAGCCGGTTAAGAGGACAGATGAACACTGAAGCTTTCTTT CASRLRGQMNTEAFF
NA few TRBJ2-3 TRBV7-6 TGTGCCAGCAGCTTGACCCGGGGCCCAGATACGCAGTATTTT CASSLTRGPDTQYF
TRBD2 few TRBJ2-5 TRBV20-1 TGCAGTGCTAGAGGGGGAGGGGCCTCCCAAGAGACCCAGTACTTC CSARGGGASQETQYF
NA few TRBJ2-7 TRBV6-1 TGTGCCAGCAGTGTAGGGGAGTGGTCCTACGAGCAGTACTTC CASSVGEWSYEQYF
NA NA TRBJ2-7 TRBV18 TGTGCCAGCTCACCTATCATGGGGGACGAGCAGTACTTC CASSPIMGDEQYF
TRBD1 NA TRBJ2-7 TRBV4-1 TGCGCCAGCAGCCAAGATACTTGGCAGGGGGCCTACGAGCAGTACTTC CASSQDTWQGAYEQYF
NA many TRBJ2-7 TRBV12-2 TGTGCAAGTCGCTTTCAATTTCATCAGGAATTTATCGGTCGGGGTCAGTACTTC CASRFQFHQEFIGRGQYF
TRBD1 NA TRBJ1-5 TRBV3-1 TGTGCCAGCAGCTGGACAGGGGGCGGGAATCAGCCCCAGCATTTT CASSWTGGGNQPQHF
NA NA TRBJ2-3 TRBV5-1 TGCGCCAGCAGTACAACCGGGACATCTATCACAGATACGCAGTATTTT CASSTTGTSITDTQYF
NA few TRBJ2-2 TRBV10-3 TGTGCCATCAGGGGGAACCGGGACAAGAACACCGGGGAGCTGTTTTTT CAIRGNRDKNTGELFF
TRBD1 NA TRBJ2-2 TRBV3-1 TGTGCCAGCAGCCAAGTGTTCAGGTGGGACAGATACACCGGGGAGCTGTTTTTT CASSQVFRWDRYTGELFF
TRBD2 many TRBJ2-5 TRBV4-1 TGCGCCAGCAGCCAAGGGGCTAGCGGGGGAGAGACCCAGTACTTC CASSQGASGGETQYF
NA few TRBJ1-4 TRBV10-3 TGTGCCATCAGTGAACCCCTCGAGGAAAAACTGTTTTTT CAISEPLEEKLFF
NA NA TRBJ1-2 TRBV30 TGTGCCTGGAGTGTACAGGCGTACTATGGCTACACCTTC CAWSVQAYYGYTF
TRBD1 NA TRBJ1-5 TRBV7-2 TGTGCCAGCAGCCCGAGACAGGGGATGGGTCAGCCCCAGCATTTT CASSPRQGMGQPQHF
NA few TRBJ1-1 TRBV5-1 TGCGCCAGCAGCGAAGGGACACTTAGGGCTGAAGCTTTCTTT CASSEGTLRAEAFF
TRBD1 NA TRBJ2-5 TRBV24-1 TGTGCCACCAGTGATTTAGGGACAGGGAAGGGGACCCAGTACTTC CATSDLGTGKGTQYF
NA few TRBJ2-5 TRBV20-1 TGCAGTGCACCCGCAGGTTGGGAAGAGACCCAGTACTTC CSAPAGWEETQYF
TRBD1 few TRBJ2-7 TRBV5-1 TGCGCCAGCGCATCCCCCCGACCGGGACAGGGGGCTTACTACGAGCAGTACTTC CASASPRPGQGAYYEQYF
NA many TRBJ2-6 TRBV5-4 TGTGCCAGCAGCTTGGAACGTGGGAACTCCGGGGCCAACGTCCTGACTTTC CASSLERGNSGANVLTF
NA NA TRBJ2-5 TRBV15 TGTGCCACCAGCATGTCGGACTCCTCCCTGGCCCAGTACTTC CATSMSDSSLAQYF
TRBD2 NA TRBJ2-2 TRBV5-4 TGTGCCAGCAGCTTGGGACTAGCGGGGCAAACCGGGGAGCTGTTTTTT CASSLGLAGQTGELFF
NA many TRBJ2-1 TRBV2 TGTGCCAGCAGTTTTGACAATGAGCAGTTCTTC CASSFDNEQFF
TRBD2 few TRBJ2-5 TRBV4-2 TGTGCCAGCAGCCAAGATGGGAGGGGTGAGACCCAGTACTTC CASSQDGRGETQYF
NA NA TRBJ2-5 TRBV20-1 TGCAGTACGTTTCAAGAGACCCAGTACTTC CSTFQETQYF